This is a list of T cell receptor beta chains from one sample in a study of T-cell memory formation after mild COVID-19. One entry per CDR3 protein results from TCRdb running MiXCR on the 5' RACE reads. This table holds roughly 5,000 distinct CDR3 sequences, approximately 48% found once. The specimen was PBMCs or a T cell subset sorted from them (not recorded which). These receptors were taken from an adult who had mild COVID-19 (a few samples of this study predate the infection). Cell type and time point are not known. Both conserved end residues are part of each CDR3. Each record gives: V gene, D gene, J gene, clone size, CDR3 protein, CDR3 DNA. The D gene is left open where the match is weak. Clone size is stated in some rows and not others, as once, few, many or a class when expanded.

TRBV25-1,.,TRBJ1-3,medium-sized,CASSDYRPEPGNTIYF,TGTGCCAGCAGTGATTATCGGCCTGAGCCTGGAAACACCATATATTTT
TRBV20-1,.,TRBJ2-4,.,CSARDRAKNIQYF,TGCAGTGCTAGAGACAGAGCCAAAAACATTCAGTACTTC
TRBV7-2,.,TRBJ2-1,medium-sized,CASSLGHRGNEQFF,TGTGCCAGCAGCTTAGGACACCGGGGCAATGAGCAGTTCTTC
TRBV7-9,.,TRBJ2-1,medium-sized,CASSFRSVPGSYNEQFF,TGTGCCAGCAGCTTTCGCTCGGTGCCGGGCTCCTACAATGAGCAGTTCTTC
TRBV5-6,.,TRBJ1-4,.,CASSWGTTEKLFF,TGTGCCAGCAGCTGGGGGACTACTGAAAAACTGTTTTTT
TRBV14,TRBD1,TRBJ2-7,medium-sized,CASSLGQGMEQYF,TGTGCCAGCAGCTTAGGACAGGGCATGGAGCAGTACTTC
TRBV6-6,.,TRBJ2-5,many,CASGTGQETQYF,TGTGCCAGCGGGACGGGTCAAGAGACCCAGTACTTC
TRBV9,.,TRBJ2-1,medium-sized,CASTRLGGSYNEQFF,TGTGCCAGCACCCGATTGGGGGGCTCCTACAATGAGCAGTTCTTC
TRBV6-5,.,TRBJ2-7,.,CASSPGGSEQYF,TGTGCCAGCAGCCCCGGCGGGTCTGAGCAGTACTTC
TRBV20-1,TRBD1,TRBJ2-5,medium-sized,CSARDLGQEETQYF,TGCAGTGCTAGAGACCTGGGACAGGAAGAGACCCAGTACTTC
TRBV19,TRBD1,TRBJ1-2,many,CASSVTGDYGYTF,TGTGCCAGTAGTGTGACAGGGGACTATGGCTACACCTTC
TRBV4-1,.,TRBJ2-3,large,CASSHGASEGDTQYF,TGCGCCAGCAGCCACGGGGCTAGCGAAGGAGATACGCAGTATTTT
TRBV11-2,TRBD1,TRBJ2-1,.,CASSSSDRGDNEQFF,TGTGCCAGCAGCTCCTCGGACAGGGGCGACAATGAGCAGTTCTTC
TRBV6-2/TRBV6-3,.,TRBJ2-4,medium-sized,CASPVGQILAKNIQYF,TGTGCCAGTCCGGTGGGGCAAATACTAGCCAAAAACATTCAGTACTTC
TRBV3-1,.,TRBJ2-7,medium-sized,CASSPTQAYEQYF,TGTGCCAGCAGCCCGACACAGGCCTACGAGCAGTACTTC
TRBV12-3/TRBV12-4,.,TRBJ2-5,medium-sized,CASSFGLGGETQYF,TGTGCCAGCAGCTTCGGACTAGGGGGTGAGACCCAGTACTTC
TRBV6-5,.,TRBJ2-7,.,CASSKLQGSGYSYEQYF,TGTGCCAGCAGTAAACTACAGGGTTCTGGTTACTCCTACGAGCAGTACTTC
TRBV4-1,.,TRBJ2-5,.,CASTRTPGETQYF,TGCGCCAGCACTCGGACCCCCGGGGAGACCCAGTACTTC